The T cell receptor beta chain described here comes from a study of long-term antiretroviral therapy in people with HIV. Study-level information: Samples collected earliest predate the 2015 immediate-ART recommendation by about a decade.

This clone was counted between two and nine times. Sequencing relied on immunoSEQ assay v3.0, run at survey level. Measured with immunoSEQ multiplex PCR; TCRdb has only the in-frame clones, and not every one. This sample has around 23,000 clones; about 76% occur once, and the top ten carry roughly 16%. CDR1 GTSNPN and CDR2 SVGIG come from the germline V gene (reference sequence). This CDR3 has 15 amino acids. Germline trimming cut 5 bases from V and 4 bases from J; bases unmatched to any gene: 10. For each donor, at least one pre-ART and at least two post-ART PBMC samples were available. Each HIV-infected participant was given treatment in the United States. DNA was extracted from roughly 1-10 million thawed cryopreserved PBMC.

This receptor was taken from a woman aged 18-29 years with HIV. The sample was unsorted PBMCs, taken at the start of antiretroviral therapy, before treatment. This sequence joins TRBV30 and TRBJ2-1; 8 nucleotides agree with TRBD2. The CDR3 protein is CAWSKAGEVYNEQFF. DNA for the CDR3: TGTGCCTGGTCAAAAGCGGGAGAGGTATACAATGAGCAGTTCTTC.